This T cell receptor beta chain was sequenced for a study of T-cell memory formation after mild COVID-19. 5'RACE with constant-segment primers yielded barcoded, UMI-tagged TCR alpha and TCR beta cDNA libraries. One entry per CDR3 protein, called by TCRdb with MiXCR from the 5' RACE reads. The sample gives 400,000 to 550,000 distinct CDR3 sequences, roughly 25% of which show up once; approximately 12% is in the top ten. CDR1 and CDR2 from the germline V gene are MGHRA and YSYEKL. The V end was cut by 0 bases, the J end by 6 bases, with 12 bases between. The CDR3 runs to 15 residues. This clonotype showed up just a few times. What it binds is unknown. Findings of the study overall: Clones contracting across day 15 to 85 had a balanced CD4/CD8 profile; later expanding clones leaned CD4+. CD8+ contracting clones occupied EMRA, while CD4+ ones occupied mainly CM and EM.

J is TRBJ2-1 and V is TRBV4-1, with D possibly TRBD1 on 6 matching bases. Specimen: PBMCs or a T cell subset sorted from them (not recorded which). The source is an adult woman who had mild COVID-19 (a few samples of this study predate the infection). Cell type and time point are not known. Written as DNA, the CDR3 is TGCGCCAGCAGCCAAGAGGCGGCAGGGGTCAATGAGCAGTTCTTC. Amino acids: CASSQEAAGVNEQFF.